The TCR beta chain described here comes from a study of blood T cell repertoires in COVID-19. Study-wide background: From T cells, B-cell-depleted T cells, or PBMCs came the material, which was cDNA or gDNA.

Germline CDR1 is MNHEY and CDR2 is SVGAGI. CDR3 size: 11 residues. Trimming removed 6 bases from V and 10 bases from J, with 10 bases in between. Original processing methods: It was from reference gene primer amplification that nucleated cell counts were estimated. Libraries were prepared by immunoSEQ multiplex PCR; TCRdb keeps only in-frame clonotypes and omits some of them. V and J calls plus clone size are reproduced from that table; the DNA served to infer D and trimming. In the table there are roughly 200,000 clones, roughly 83% of which are singletons. Participant age was roughly 18 to 90 years, and participants resided in fewer than 25 US areas. In assigning cohorts, the study relied on participant-reported clinical history.

The chain uses TRBV6-5 and TRBJ2-1; perhaps TRBD2 as D (6 bases). Material for sequencing was PBMCs or T cells enriched from blood (not recorded which). This receptor was taken from a man aged 40-49 years with acute COVID-19. This CDR3 reads CASRTREEQFF. The CDR3 DNA sequence: TGTGCCAGCAGGACCCGGGAGGAGCAGTTCTTC.